This record concerns one T cell receptor (beta chain) sequence. This specimen comes from a study of blood T cell repertoires in COVID-19. V lost 6 bases, J lost 1 base, and 15 bases lay in between. The CDR3 is made up of 15 amino acids. Germline CDR1 reads ENHRY; CDR2 reads SYGVKD. Measured with immunoSEQ multiplex PCR; TCRdb has only the in-frame clones, and not every one. The sample consists of approximately 310,000 clones, roughly 87% of them appearing once. Sequences were obtained from peripheral blood. This receptor was identified in a man aged 50 or older with active or convalescent COVID-19. The chain employs TRBV10-3 and TRBJ1-2; maybe TRBD1 (5 bases). The CDR3 is CAISPARGVNYGYTF. The CDR3 DNA reads as TGTGCCATCAGCCCAGCACGGGGGGTTAACTATGGCTACACCTTC.